Listed below are T cell receptor beta chains from one sample, sequenced in a study of beta chain features in type 1 diabetes. Profiling relied on immunoSEQ multiplex PCR, and the TCRdb table lists in-frame clones only, not all of them. The table lists some 200,000 clones, approximately 11% of them singletons, with 1% to 1.5% in the top ten. Sequenced input: central memory CD4+ T cells from blood. These receptors were obtained from a man aged 18 to 29 in good health. Each CDR3 is given with its conserved first and last residue. The order of the fields is J gene, V gene, CDR3 protein.

J: TRBJ2-1; V: TRBV19; CDR3: CASSLVLWLGRVEQFF
J: TRBJ2-2; V: TRBV6-1; CDR3: CASIDRNTGELFF
J: TRBJ2-1; V: TRBV18; CDR3: CASSPGTGGELQFF
J: TRBJ2-3; V: TRBV7-8; CDR3: CASISVRRGDTQYF
J: TRBJ1-1; V: TRBV30; CDR3: CAWSVLGAGWTEAFF
J: TRBJ1-2; V: TRBV18; CDR3: CASSPQTQGAQGYTF
J: TRBJ2-1; V: TRBV28; CDR3: CASGSVGTGKNEQFF
J: TRBJ1-2; V: TRBV7-2; CDR3: CASSLERGLYGYTF
J: TRBJ2-7; V: TRBV29-1; CDR3: CSVVRAEGQYEQYF
J: TRBJ1-1; V: TRBV5-1; CDR3: CASSFDLMNTEAFF
J: TRBJ2-3; V: TRBV30; CDR3: CAWRIAASTDTQYF
J: TRBJ2-5; V: TRBV6-1; CDR3: CASSEYPGTWGTQYF
J: TRBJ1-2; V: TRBV2; CDR3: CASSRTGHRGYTF
J: TRBJ2-4; V: TRBV30; CDR3: CAWSEGFGNIQYF
J: TRBJ2-3; V: TRBV29-1; CDR3: CSVVQGAGDTQYF